This TCR beta chain was retrieved from a study of technical replicates of blood from a handful of donors. The CDR3 totals 14 residues. With V trimmed by 5 bases and J by 3 bases, 6 bases remained unmatched. From germline, CDR1 is LNHDA and CDR2 SQIVND (reference sequence). Libraries were prepared by immunoSEQ multiplex PCR; TCRdb keeps only in-frame clonotypes and omits some of them. Of roughly 85,000 clones listed, 94% are singletons. V gene TRBV19 combines with J gene TRBJ2-7; TRBD1 matches 8 bases. Material for sequencing was T cells isolated from PBMCs. The source of this sequence is a human donor in good health. CDR3 nucleotide sequence: TGTGCCAGTAGTCCCTTCGGACAGGGCTACGAGCAGTACTTC. Its protein product is CASSPFGQGYEQYF.